This is a list of T cell receptor beta chains from one sample in a study of Ad26.COV2.S vaccination and SARS-CoV-2 variants. The protocol was immunoSEQ multiplex PCR, while the TCRdb copy is restricted to in-frame clones and leaves out a portion. The table shows some 520,000 clones, with around 88% occurring only once. Source: peripheral blood, taken in a trial of Ad26.COV2.S vaccine versus placebo. All receptors come from a person aged 18-65 years who received the Ad26.COV2.S COVID-19 vaccine or a placebo. Both conserved end residues are part of each CDR3. The D gene is left open where the match is weak.

>TRBV5-6|TRBD2|TRBJ2-7
CASSQLAGGPGSYEQYF
>TRBV28|TRBD1|TRBJ2-7
CAGVGTGFAYEQYF
>TRBV5-1|TRBD1|TRBJ2-7
CASSTLTGDSYEQYF
>TRBV3-1/TRBV3-2|.|TRBJ1-2
CASSQPRRTRGVGYTF
>TRBV30|TRBD2|TRBJ2-1
CAWSGGVRGSSYNEQFF
>TRBV7-9|.|TRBJ2-4
CASGTNHIQYF
>TRBV5-1|TRBD1|TRBJ2-5
CASSLALLTGKEEETQYF
>TRBV19|.|TRBJ2-3
CASSILFSTDTQYF
>TRBV24-1|TRBD2|TRBJ2-1
CATSDRGLAGVSRQFF
>TRBV6-4|.|TRBJ1-2
CASSQDFPTNYGYTF
>TRBV9|.|TRBJ1-1
CASSGDRTEAFF
>TRBV19|TRBD1|TRBJ2-7
CASSGGQATYEQYF
>TRBV4-2|TRBD1|TRBJ2-1
CASSQDMGLGTGPHNEQFF
>TRBV29-1|.|TRBJ2-5
CSVVGSGETQYF
>TRBV28|TRBD2|TRBJ2-1
CASSPAGGSYNEQFF
>TRBV9|TRBD1|TRBJ1-6
CASSVQQGFSAPLHF
>TRBV5-1|TRBD1|TRBJ2-7
CASSEGAMYEQYF
>TRBV10-1|.|TRBJ2-1
CASPGRGRWNEQFF
>TRBV15|.|TRBJ1-4
CATSRDLRVLEKLFF
>TRBV5-4|.|TRBJ1-6
CASSSPGGVGNSPLHF
>TRBV7-9|TRBD1|TRBJ2-1
CASSLGLTGGLYNEQFF
>TRBV5-4|.|TRBJ2-7
CASSLGQPGSYEQYF
>TRBV6-5|.|TRBJ1-3
CASQDPSGNTIYF
>TRBV18|TRBD1|TRBJ1-6
CASSSGQHNSPLHF
>TRBV7-9|TRBD2|TRBJ2-5
CASGLRELRETQYF
>TRBV5-1|TRBD2|TRBJ2-2
CASSLVGLATAGELFF
>TRBV29-1|.|TRBJ2-2
CSVDLGYTGELFF
>TRBV6-5|.|TRBJ1-1
CASLSTAGTEAFF
>TRBV6-5|.|TRBJ2-5
CASRPWGEETQYF
>TRBV6-6|TRBD2|TRBJ2-5
CASSYRGTSGRETQYF
>TRBV2|.|TRBJ1-6
CASAPRDLLKSPLHF
>TRBV21-1|.|TRBJ1-5
CASEIGDRDSNQPQHF
>TRBV19|TRBD1|TRBJ1-5
CASSAGQGRNQPQHF
>TRBV4-1|.|TRBJ2-1
CASSQDYGSYNEQFF
>TRBV7-9|.|TRBJ2-1
CASSHPGDNEQFF
>TRBV7-7|.|TRBJ2-7
CASSSTLGGLGEQYF
>TRBV5-4|.|TRBJ2-1
CASSYQTGNAEQFF
>TRBV7-9|TRBD2|TRBJ2-7
CASSLREFGEQYF
>TRBV30|.|TRBJ1-4
CAWSVSGAKEKLFF
>TRBV6-2/TRBV6-3|.|TRBJ2-2
CASSYTQVGELFF
>TRBV28|.|TRBJ2-2
CAALAEVAGELFF
>TRBV25-1|TRBD2|TRBJ2-5
CASSPLAGGETQYF
>TRBV27|.|TRBJ1-3
CASSLSGTTGNTIYF
>TRBV9|.|TRBJ2-1
CASSVGLRRSYNEQFF
>TRBV4-3|TRBD2|TRBJ2-5
CASSQSAIGTSGRETQYF
>TRBV2|.|TRBJ1-4
CASSPPGRQNEKLFF
>TRBV7-2|TRBD1|TRBJ2-7
CASSSRDRGPYEQYF
>TRBV9|.|TRBJ2-3
CASSTHPSDTQYF
>TRBV2|.|TRBJ1-1
CASTFRANTEAFF
>TRBV11-2|.|TRBJ2-7
CASSQWASAPYEQYF
>TRBV6-2/TRBV6-3|.|TRBJ2-7
CASSPLNNYEQYF
>TRBV2|TRBD1|TRBJ1-2
CASRDTGTVYGYTF